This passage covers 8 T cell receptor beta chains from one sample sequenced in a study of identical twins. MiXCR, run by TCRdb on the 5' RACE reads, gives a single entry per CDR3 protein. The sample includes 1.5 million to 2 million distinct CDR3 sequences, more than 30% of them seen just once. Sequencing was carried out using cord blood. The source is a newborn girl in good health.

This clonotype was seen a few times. Here the CDR3 reads CASSVGGRYSNEQFF. The CDR3 region has the DNA TGCGCCAGCAGCGTAGGCGGAAGATACAGCAATGAGCAGTTCTTC. The chain has TRBV5-1 and TRBJ2-1; D gene uncertain. Germline values: CDR1 SGHRS, CDR2 YFSETQ. V was shortened by 4 bases and J by 6 bases, with 17 bases between the two germline ends. CDR3 length: 15 amino acids. Full variable domain (remainder filled in from reference TRBV5-1 and TRBJ2-1): KAGVTQTPRYLIKTRGQQVTLSCSPISGHRSVSWYQQTPGQGLQFLFEYFSETQRNKGNFPGRFSGRQFSNSRSEMNVSTLELGDSALYLCASSVGGRYSNEQFFGPGTRLTVL.

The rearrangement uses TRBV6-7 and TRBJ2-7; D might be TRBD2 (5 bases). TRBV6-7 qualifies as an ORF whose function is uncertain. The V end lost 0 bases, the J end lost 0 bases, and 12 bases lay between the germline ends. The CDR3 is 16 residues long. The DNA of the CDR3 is TGTGCCAGCAGTTACTCGGGCGGGTTCTTCTCCTACGAGCAGTACTTC. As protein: CASSYSGGFFSYEQYF.

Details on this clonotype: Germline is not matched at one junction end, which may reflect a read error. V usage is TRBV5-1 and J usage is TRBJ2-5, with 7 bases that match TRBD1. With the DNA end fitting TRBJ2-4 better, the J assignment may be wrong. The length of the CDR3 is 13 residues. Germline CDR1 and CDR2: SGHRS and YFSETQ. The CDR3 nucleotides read TGCGCCAGCAGAGGACAGGCCAAAATCATTCAGTACTTC. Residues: CASRGQAKIIQYF.

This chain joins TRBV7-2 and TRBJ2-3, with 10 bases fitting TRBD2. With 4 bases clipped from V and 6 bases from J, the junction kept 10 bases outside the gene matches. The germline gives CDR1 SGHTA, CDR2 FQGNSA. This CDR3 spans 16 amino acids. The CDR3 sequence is CASSWGSGGAVDTQYF. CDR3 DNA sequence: TGTGCCAGCAGCTGGGGCAGCGGGGGGGCCGTGGATACGCAGTATTTT.

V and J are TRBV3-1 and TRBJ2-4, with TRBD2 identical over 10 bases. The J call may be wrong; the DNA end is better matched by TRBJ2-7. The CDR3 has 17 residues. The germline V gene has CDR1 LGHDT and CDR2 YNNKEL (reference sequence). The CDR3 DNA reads TGTGCCAGCAGCCAAGGAGCGGGGGGGCCAATCTCATACGAGCAGTACTTC. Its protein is CASSQGAGGPISYEQYF.

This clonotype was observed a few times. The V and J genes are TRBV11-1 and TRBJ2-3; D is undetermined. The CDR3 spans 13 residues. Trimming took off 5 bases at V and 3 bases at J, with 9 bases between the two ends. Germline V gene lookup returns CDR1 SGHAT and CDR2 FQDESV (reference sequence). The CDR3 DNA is TGTGCCAGCAGCGAGACAAGGACAGATACGCAGTATTTT. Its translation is CASSETRTDTQYF. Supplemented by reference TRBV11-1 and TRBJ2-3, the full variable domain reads EAEVAQSPRYKITEKSQAVAFWCDPISGHATLYWYRQILGQGPELLVQFQDESVVDDSQLPKDRFSAERLKGVDSTLKIQPAELGDSAMYLCASSETRTDTQYFGPGTRLTVL.

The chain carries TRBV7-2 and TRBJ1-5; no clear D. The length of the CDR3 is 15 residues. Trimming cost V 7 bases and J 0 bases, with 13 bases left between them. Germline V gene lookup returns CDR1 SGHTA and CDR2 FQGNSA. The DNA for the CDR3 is TGTGCCAGCACCTCGGCAGCTATTAGCAATCAGCCCCAGCATTTT. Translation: CASTSAAISNQPQHF.

In DNA form, the CDR3 reads TGTGCCAGCAGTTACGTGGGGTACACCGGGGAGCTGTTTTTT. Amino acid sequence: CASSYVGYTGELFF. The gene calls are TRBV6-6 and TRBJ2-2; D uncertain. CDR1 is MNHNY, CDR2 SVGAGI, per germline (reference sequence). The ends were cut back, 2 bases at V and 3 bases at J, with 7 bases in the middle. This CDR3 comprises 14 residues.